Detailed here is one TCR beta chain. It lacks a known antigen. Per-nucleotide qualities are absent, and no much larger clonotype sits a single base away. Receptor amplification or capture employed the immunoSEQ multiplex PCR assay. From pancreatic genomic DNA, the TCRbeta CDR3 region and adjacent sequences were amplified and sequenced. The original pipeline was this. Repertoire diversity was assessed as a mean normalized Shannon-Wiener index, together with productive clonality and counts of productive rearrangements. The nonparametric Mann-Whitney U test was used to compare repertoire metrics between the control and chronic pancreatitis groups. A clonotype counted as shared when its CDR3beta sequence had identical amino acid composition and length across subjects. Not all clones reach the TCRdb copy of this immuneACCESS table, which keeps in-frame sequences only. Checked studies attribute under half of the gap to unresolved V genes and leave the rest unexplained. The D gene and trimming were derived from the DNA, and the V and J assignments and clone size from that table. In all, the sample holds about 6,000 clones, and approximately 70% of those were seen once. The ten top clones hold under 8% of the sample.

The germline V gene specifies MNHEY as CDR1 and SVGEGT as CDR2. Ends trimmed: V by 4 bases, J by 3 bases; bases unmatched to a gene: 7. Counted from cysteine to phenylalanine, this CDR3 has 16 amino acids. Only the CDR3 portion is preserved as DNA: 48 bases, with reading frame beginning at the first base. The data originate from a study of immune characteristics of hereditary and idiopathic chronic pancreatitis. Background for the entire study: The study examined local immune cells and TCRbeta repertoires in the pancreas in hereditary and idiopathic chronic pancreatitis, using control pancreases from organ donors for comparison. TCRbeta sequencing was performed on four or five control pancreases, roughly seven hereditary chronic pancreatitis pancreases and roughly six idiopathic chronic pancreatitis pancreases. The gDNA-based approach was selected because minimal in vitro experimental manipulation of pancreas-infiltrating T cells was involved. What the authors observed across the whole study: Chronic pancreatitis caused by alcohol use was not included in the study. Vbeta-Jbeta gene family usage, including TRBV10, TRBV19, TRBV23 and TRBV5, differed between hereditary and idiopathic chronic pancreatitis. Numbers of productive TCR rearrangements correlated positively with disease severity scores among some 13 chronic pancreatitis patients. Both chronic pancreatitis groups showed significantly increased TCRbeta repertoire diversity and reduced clonality versus controls. Because patient tissue could only be obtained at the time of TPIAT, differences in disease duration may have influenced the immune findings.

Chronic pancreatitis pancreas tissue was obtained from patients undergoing total pancreatectomy with islet autotransplantation (TPIAT). Included chronic pancreatitis patients had no known history of diabetes. For TCRbeta sequencing, genomic DNA was extracted directly from bulk pancreas tissue without sorting T cells. At two US centers, pancreas tissues from patients and organ donors were collected on a consecutive basis. The chain couples TRBV6-2 or TRBV6-3 to TRBJ2-5; the junction holds 11 bases that match TRBD2. This sequence was found in a human donor with chronic pancreatitis. The specimen sequenced was pancreas tissue with hereditary chronic pancreatitis. The CDR3 region has the sequence CASSSRLAGTEETQYF. The sequenced DNA: TGTGCCAGCAGTTCCCGACTAGCGGGGACCGAAGAGACCCAGTACTTC.